This T cell receptor (beta chain) emerged from a study of T-cell memory formation after mild COVID-19. Study conclusions and caveats: The CD4+ clones that contracted clustered mainly within CM and EM, and the CD8+ clones concentrated in EMRA.

This CDR3 comprises 15 residues. The V segment lost 7 bases and the J segment 10 bases; nucleotides outside the gene matches: 12. Of note for this clonotype: Its antigen is currently unknown.

Employing constant-segment primers, 5'RACE generated TCR alpha and TCR beta cDNA libraries bearing sample barcodes and UMIs. TCRdb called the 5' RACE reads again in MiXCR, with one record for every CDR3 protein. The sample yields approximately 410,000 distinct CDR3 sequences, 20% to 30% seen once. Sequencing used PBMCs or a T cell subset sorted from them (not recorded which). V and J are TRBV12-3 or TRBV12-4 and TRBJ2-1; 11 nucleotides align to TRBD2. The TCR originated in an adult woman who had mild COVID-19 (a few samples of this study predate the infection). Cell type and time point are not known. CDR3 region: CASTQTSGAQSEQFF. The CDR3 DNA follows: TGTGCCAGCACCCAGACTAGCGGGGCCCAGAGCGAGCAGTTCTTC.